This T cell receptor beta chain was identified in a study of cytomegalovirus exposure and HLA in healthy donors. Only one count was recorded for this clone. Use of 60 Vbeta and 13 Jbeta primers characterized the PCR. The protocol was immunoSEQ multiplex PCR, while the TCRdb copy is restricted to in-frame clones and leaves out a portion. This sample has over 30,000 clones; less than 75% occur once, and the top ten carry over 9.5%. The sequencing sample was made of PBMCs. The origin of this receptor is a man aged 40-49 years in good health and CMV-seropositive.

CDR3 nucleotides: TGTGCCAGCAGTGGGACAGGGAATTCACCCCTCCACTTT. This translates into CASSGTGNSPLHF. This chain links TRBV2 with TRBJ1-6; 8 bases match TRBD1. The CDR3 consists of 13 residues. V trimming: 4 bases; J trimming: 7 bases; junction bases outside the gene matches: 0. Germline V gives CDR1 SNHLY, CDR2 FYNNEI.